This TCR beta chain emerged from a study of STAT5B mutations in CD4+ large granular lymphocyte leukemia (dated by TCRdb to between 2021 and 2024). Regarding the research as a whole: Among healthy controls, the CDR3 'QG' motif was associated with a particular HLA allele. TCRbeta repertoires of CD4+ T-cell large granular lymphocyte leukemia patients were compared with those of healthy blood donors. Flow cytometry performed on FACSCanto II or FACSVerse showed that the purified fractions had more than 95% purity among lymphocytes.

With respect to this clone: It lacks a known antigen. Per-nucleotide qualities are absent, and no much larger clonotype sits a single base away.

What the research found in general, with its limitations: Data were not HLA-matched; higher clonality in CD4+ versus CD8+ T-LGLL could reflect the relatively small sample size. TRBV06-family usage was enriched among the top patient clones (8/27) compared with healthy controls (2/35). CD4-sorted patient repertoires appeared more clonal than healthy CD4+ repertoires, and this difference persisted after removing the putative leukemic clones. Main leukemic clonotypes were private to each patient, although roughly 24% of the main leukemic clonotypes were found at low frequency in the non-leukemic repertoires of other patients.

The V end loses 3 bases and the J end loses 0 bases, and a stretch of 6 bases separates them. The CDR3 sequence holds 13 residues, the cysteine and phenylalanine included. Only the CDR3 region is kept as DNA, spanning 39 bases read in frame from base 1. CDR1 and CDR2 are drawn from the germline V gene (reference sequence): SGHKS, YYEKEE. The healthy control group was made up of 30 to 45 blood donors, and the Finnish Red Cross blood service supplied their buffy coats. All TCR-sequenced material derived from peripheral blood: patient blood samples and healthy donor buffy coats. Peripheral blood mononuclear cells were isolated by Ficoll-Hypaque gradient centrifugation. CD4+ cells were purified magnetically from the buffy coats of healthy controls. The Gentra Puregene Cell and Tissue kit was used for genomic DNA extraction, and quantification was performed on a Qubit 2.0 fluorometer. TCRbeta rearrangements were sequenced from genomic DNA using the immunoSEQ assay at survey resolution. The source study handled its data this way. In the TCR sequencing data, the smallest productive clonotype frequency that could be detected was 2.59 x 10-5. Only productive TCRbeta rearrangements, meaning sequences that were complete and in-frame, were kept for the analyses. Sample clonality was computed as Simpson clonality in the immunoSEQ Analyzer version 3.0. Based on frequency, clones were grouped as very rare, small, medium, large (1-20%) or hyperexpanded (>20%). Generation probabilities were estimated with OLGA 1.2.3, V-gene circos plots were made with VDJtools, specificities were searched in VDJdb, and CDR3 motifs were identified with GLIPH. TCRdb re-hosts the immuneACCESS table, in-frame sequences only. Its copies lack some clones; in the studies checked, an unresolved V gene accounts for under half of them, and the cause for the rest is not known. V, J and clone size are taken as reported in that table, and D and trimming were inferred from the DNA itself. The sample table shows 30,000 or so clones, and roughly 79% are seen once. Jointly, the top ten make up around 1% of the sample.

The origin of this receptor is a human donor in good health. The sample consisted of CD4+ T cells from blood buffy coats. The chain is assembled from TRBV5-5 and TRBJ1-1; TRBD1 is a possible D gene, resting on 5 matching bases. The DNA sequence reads TGTGCCAGCAGCTGGACACTGAACACTGAAGCTTTCTTT. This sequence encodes CASSWTLNTEAFF.